The source of this TCR beta chain is a study of blood T cells in healthy people across ages. Combining a sample-barcoded 5' primer with a J-beta primer mix, a second PCR ran for roughly 6 to 12 cycles. TCRdb used MiXCR to reprocess the 5' RACE reads, holding one entry per CDR3 protein. The table has 1.5 million to 2 million distinct CDR3 sequences, 25% to 30% seen once. This clonotype was seen repeatedly, ten times or more. Germline-derived CDR1 and CDR2 are SGHRS and YFSETQ. This CDR3 comprises 15 residues. V lost 4 bases, J lost 1 base, and 15 bases lay in between. The sequence was obtained from a woman in her twenties or thirties in good health. The chain couples TRBV5-1 to TRBJ2-7; perhaps TRBD1 as D (6 bases). Material: blood. CDR3 nucleotides: TGCGCCAGCAGCACGTACAGGGAATTGTCCTACGAGCAGTACTTC. Translating gives CASSTYRELSYEQYF. Looking up the rest from reference TRBV5-1 and TRBJ2-7 gives the full variable domain: KAGVTQTPRYLIKTRGQQVTLSCSPISGHRSVSWYQQTPGQGLQFLFEYFSETQRNKGNFPGRFSGRQFSNSRSEMNVSTLELGDSALYLCASSTYRELSYEQYFGPGTRLTVT.